This T cell receptor (beta chain) was retrieved from a study of T cells in Graves' hyperthyroidism and ophthalmopathy. This clonotype was picked up many times. The antigen remains unidentified. CDR1 and CDR2 from the germline V gene are KGHSH and LQKENI. J was trimmed by 4 bases and V by 6 bases; bases with no gene match: 5. This CDR3 has 15 amino acids. Findings and caveats of the study: Blood also contained most expanded thyroid clonotypes above 0.001.

Amplification of TCR beta CDR3 regions used RNA as the template. RT-PCR in the first round (using the HTBI primer set) targeted the TCR CDR3. Using its own MiXCR run on the multiplex PCR reads, TCRdb lists one record per CDR3 protein. This table has approximately 560,000 distinct CDR3 sequences, about a sixth appearing once. The V and J genes are TRBV18 and TRBJ2-1; 11 bases line up with TRBD1. The sequencing input was blood. This sequence was found in a woman aged 25-40 years with Graves' hyperthyroidism. CDR3 in DNA: TGTGCCAGCTCCCCGGGACAGGGGGTATACAATGAGCAGTTCTTC. It encodes CASSPGQGVYNEQFF.